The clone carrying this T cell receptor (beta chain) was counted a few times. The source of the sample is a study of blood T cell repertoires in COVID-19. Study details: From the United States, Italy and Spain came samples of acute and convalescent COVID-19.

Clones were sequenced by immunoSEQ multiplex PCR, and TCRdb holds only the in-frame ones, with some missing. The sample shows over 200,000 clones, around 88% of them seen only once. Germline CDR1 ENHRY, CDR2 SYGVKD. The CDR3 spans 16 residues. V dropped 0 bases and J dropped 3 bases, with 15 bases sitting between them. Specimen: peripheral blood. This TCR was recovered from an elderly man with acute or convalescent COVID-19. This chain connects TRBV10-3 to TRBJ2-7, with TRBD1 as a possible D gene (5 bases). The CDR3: CAISESGSRVLYEQYF. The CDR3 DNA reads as TGTGCCATCAGTGAGTCAGGGTCCAGGGTACTCTACGAGCAGTACTTC.